This T cell receptor beta chain was sequenced during a study of glioma-infiltrating T cells after dendritic cell vaccination. Background on the study: At biweekly intervals, patients got three intradermal dendritic cell vaccine injections. Study findings and constraints: The cohort had few patients with full blood and tumor sets. TCR clonality showed no direct relationship with survival.

Time point specified: after dendritic cell vaccination, including at tumor progression/relapse. No glioblastoma patient carried an isocitrate dehydrogenase mutation. The protocol was immunoSEQ multiplex PCR, while the TCRdb copy is restricted to in-frame clones and leaves out a portion. The sample shows 65,000 or so clones, approximately 86% of them seen only once. With respect to this clone: The target antigen is unknown.

This sequence originates from a human donor with glioblastoma. The sample consisted of blood, taken after dendritic cell vaccination.

The CDR3 sequence is CASSREAKGATGANVLTF. In DNA form, the CDR3 reads TGTGCCAGCTCGAGGGAGGCCAAGGGGGCAACCGGGGCCAACGTCCTGACTTTC. The V call is TRBV27, the J call TRBJ2-6; tentative D call: TRBD1 (7 bases). CDR1 is MNHEY, CDR2 SMNVEV, per germline (reference sequence). V was shortened by 8 bases and J by 4 bases, with 24 bases between the two germline ends. There are 18 residues in the CDR3.